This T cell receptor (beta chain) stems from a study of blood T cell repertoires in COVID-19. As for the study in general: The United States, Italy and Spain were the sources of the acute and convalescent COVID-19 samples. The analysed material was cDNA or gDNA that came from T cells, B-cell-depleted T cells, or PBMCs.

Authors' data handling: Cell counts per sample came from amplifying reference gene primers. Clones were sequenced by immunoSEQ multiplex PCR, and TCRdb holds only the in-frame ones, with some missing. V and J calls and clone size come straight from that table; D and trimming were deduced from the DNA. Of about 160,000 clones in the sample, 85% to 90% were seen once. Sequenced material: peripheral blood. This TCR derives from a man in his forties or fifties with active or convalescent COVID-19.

The CDR3 here is CASSTDRGSMRAQYF. The DNA of the CDR3 is TGTGCCAGCAGCACTGACAGGGGCAGTATGAGGGCCCAGTACTTC. This chain links TRBV7-2 with TRBJ2-5, with 8 bases lining up with TRBD1. This CDR3 is built from 15 residues. Germline V CDR1 and CDR2: SGHTA, FQGNSA. J gave up 9 bases and V 5 bases, and 14 bases lay outside the gene matches.